This TCR beta chain is drawn from a study of shared T cell receptors in the human thymus. The germline V gene encodes CDR1 LGHNT and CDR2 FRNRAP. CDR3 size: 20 residues. V was pared by 0 bases and J by 1 base, with 17 bases of the junction left unmatched. The assay was immunoSEQ multiplex PCR, and TCRdb's table has in-frame clones only and misses some. There are hundreds of thousands of clones in the sample; roughly 90% occur only once, and about 0.01% lies in the top ten. These data also featured in a second study, about human thymus T cells. That publication notes: It was healthy Finnish infants having corrective surgery for congenital heart defects who were the donors. Corrective heart surgery yielded the resections from which the thymus tissue came.

The chain combines TRBV12-5 with TRBJ2-7; TRBD2 matches at 8 bases. The source is a boy in the first two years of life with a congenital heart defect. The material sequenced was thymocytes. The DNA of the CDR3 is TGTGCTAGTGGTTTGGTACTCCCAGCGGGAGAAAATAAGGTGTCCTACGAGCAGTACTTC. Amino acids: CASGLVLPAGENKVSYEQYF.